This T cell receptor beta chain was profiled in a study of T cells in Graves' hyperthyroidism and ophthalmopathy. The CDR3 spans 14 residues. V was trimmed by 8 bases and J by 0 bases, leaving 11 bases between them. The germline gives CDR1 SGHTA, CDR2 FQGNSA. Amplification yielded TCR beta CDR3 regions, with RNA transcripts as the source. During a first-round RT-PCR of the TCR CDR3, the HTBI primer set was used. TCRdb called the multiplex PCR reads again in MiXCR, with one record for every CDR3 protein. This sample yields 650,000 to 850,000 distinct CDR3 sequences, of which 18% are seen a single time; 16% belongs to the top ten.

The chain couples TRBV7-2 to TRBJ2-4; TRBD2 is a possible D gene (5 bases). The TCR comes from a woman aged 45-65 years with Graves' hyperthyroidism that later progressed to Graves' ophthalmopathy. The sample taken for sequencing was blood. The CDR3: CASGGSLAKNIQYF. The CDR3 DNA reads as TGTGCCAGCGGAGGCAGTCTAGCCAAAAACATTCAGTACTTC. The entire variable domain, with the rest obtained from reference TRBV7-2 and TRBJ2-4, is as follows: GAGVSQSPSNKVTEKGKDVELRCDPISGHTALYWYRQSLGQGLEFLIYFQGNSAPDKSGLPSDRFSAERTGGSVSTLTIQRTQQEDSAVYLCASGGSLAKNIQYFGAGTRLSVL.